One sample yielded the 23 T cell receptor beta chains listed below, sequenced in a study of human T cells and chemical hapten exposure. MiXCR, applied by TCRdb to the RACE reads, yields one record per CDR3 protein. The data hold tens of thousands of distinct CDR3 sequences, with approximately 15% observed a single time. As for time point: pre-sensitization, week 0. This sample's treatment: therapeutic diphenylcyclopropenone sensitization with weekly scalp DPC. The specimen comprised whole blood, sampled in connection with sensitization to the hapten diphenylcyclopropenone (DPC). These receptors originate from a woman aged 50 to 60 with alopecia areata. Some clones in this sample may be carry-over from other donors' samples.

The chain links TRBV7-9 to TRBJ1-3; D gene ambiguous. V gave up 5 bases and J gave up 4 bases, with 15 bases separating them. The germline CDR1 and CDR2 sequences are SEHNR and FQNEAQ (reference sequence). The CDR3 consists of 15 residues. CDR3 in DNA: TGTGCCAGCAGCCCTAAAAGGAGGGTCGGAAACACCATATATTTT. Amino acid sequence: CASSPKRRVGNTIYF.

The DNA of the CDR3 is TGTGCCAGCAGTCCGACTAGCGGGGCACCCTCCTACAATGAGCAGTTCTTC. Its translation is CASSPTSGAPSYNEQFF. The chain couples TRBV25-1 to TRBJ2-1; 11 bases are a match to TRBD2. Germline V lookup: CDR1 MGHDK, CDR2 SYGVNS. The CDR3 consists of 17 residues. The junction had 6 bases not matched to a gene; V was cut back by 5 bases and J by 0 bases. Looking up the rest from reference TRBV25-1 and TRBJ2-1 gives the full variable domain: EADIYQTPRYLVIGTGKKITLECSQTMGHDKMYWYQQDPGMELHLIHYSYGVNSTEKGDLSSESTVSRIRTEHFPLTLESARPSHTSQYLCASSPTSGAPSYNEQFFGPGTRLTVL.

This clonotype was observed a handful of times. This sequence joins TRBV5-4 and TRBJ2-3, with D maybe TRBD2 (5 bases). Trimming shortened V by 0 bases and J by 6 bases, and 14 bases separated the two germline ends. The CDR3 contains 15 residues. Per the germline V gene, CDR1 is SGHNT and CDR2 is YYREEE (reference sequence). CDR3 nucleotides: TGTGCCAGCAGCTTGGATAGGACTGCCCTCGATACGCAGTATTTT. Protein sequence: CASSLDRTALDTQYF.

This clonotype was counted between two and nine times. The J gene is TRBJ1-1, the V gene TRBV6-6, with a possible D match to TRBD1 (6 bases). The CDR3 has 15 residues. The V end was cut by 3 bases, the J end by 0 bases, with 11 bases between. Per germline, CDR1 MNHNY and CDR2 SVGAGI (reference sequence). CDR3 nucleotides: TGTGCCAGCAGTTATGGGCAGGGGCTGAACACTGAAGCTTTCTTT. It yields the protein CASSYGQGLNTEAFF.

The DNA of the CDR3 is TGCGCCAGCAGTGCACTAGCGGGAGCCGCGGATACGCAGTATTTT. It codes for CASSALAGAADTQYF. The V and J genes are TRBV10-1 and TRBJ2-3, with 11 bases fitting TRBD2. Germline lookup yields CDR1 WNHNN and CDR2 SYGVQD (reference sequence). CDR3 length equals 15 residues. The V gene end was trimmed by 4 bases and the J gene end by 6 bases; junction bases not matched to a gene: 6.

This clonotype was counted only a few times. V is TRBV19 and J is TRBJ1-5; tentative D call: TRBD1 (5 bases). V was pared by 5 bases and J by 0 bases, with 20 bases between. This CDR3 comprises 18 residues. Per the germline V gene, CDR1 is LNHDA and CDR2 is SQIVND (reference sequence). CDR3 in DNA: TGTGCCAGTAGTGTGGAGGGGTCTCCCAGATTTAGCAATCAGCCCCAGCATTTT. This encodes CASSVEGSPRFSNQPQHF.

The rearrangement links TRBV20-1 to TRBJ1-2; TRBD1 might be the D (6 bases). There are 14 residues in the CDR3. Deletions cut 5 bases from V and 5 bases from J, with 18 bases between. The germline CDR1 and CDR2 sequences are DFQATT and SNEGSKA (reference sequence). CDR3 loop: CSAPDRDNSYGYTF. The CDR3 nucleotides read TGCAGTGCTCCGGACCGGGACAACTCGTATGGCTACACCTTC.

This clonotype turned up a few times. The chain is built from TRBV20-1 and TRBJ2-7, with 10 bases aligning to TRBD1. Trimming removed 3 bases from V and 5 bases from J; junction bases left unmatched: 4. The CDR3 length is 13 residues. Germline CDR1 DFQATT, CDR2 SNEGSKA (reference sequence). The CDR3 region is CSARTGGGDEQYF. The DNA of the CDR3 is TGCAGTGCTAGGACAGGGGGCGGCGACGAGCAGTACTTC.

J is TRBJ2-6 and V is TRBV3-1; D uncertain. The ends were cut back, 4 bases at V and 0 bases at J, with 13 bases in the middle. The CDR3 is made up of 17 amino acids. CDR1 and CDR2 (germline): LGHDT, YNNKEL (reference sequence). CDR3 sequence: CASSLRLVYSGANVLTF. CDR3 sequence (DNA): TGTGCCAGCAGCCTCCGACTGGTTTACTCTGGGGCCAACGTCCTGACTTTC.

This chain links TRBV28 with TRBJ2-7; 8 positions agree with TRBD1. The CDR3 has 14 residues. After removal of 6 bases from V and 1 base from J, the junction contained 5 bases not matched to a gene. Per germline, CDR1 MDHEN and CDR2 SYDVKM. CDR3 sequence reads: CASRNRGVSYEQYF. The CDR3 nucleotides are TGTGCCAGCAGGAACAGGGGGGTGTCCTACGAGCAGTACTTC.

For the CDR3, the DNA is TGTGCCAGCGCCCGGAAAAACAATGAAAAACTGTTTTTT. Encoded protein: CASARKNNEKLFF. The V and J genes are TRBV6-5 and TRBJ1-4; D uncertain. Germline CDR1 reads MNHEY; CDR2 reads SVGAGI. V dropped 8 bases and J dropped 5 bases, with 12 bases sitting between them. The CDR3 consists of 13 residues.

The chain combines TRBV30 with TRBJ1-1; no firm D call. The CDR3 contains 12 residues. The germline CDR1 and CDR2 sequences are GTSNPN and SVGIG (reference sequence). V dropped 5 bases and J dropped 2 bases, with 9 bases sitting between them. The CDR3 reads CAWGPGNTEAFF. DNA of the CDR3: TGTGCCTGGGGTCCTGGCAACACTGAAGCTTTCTTT.

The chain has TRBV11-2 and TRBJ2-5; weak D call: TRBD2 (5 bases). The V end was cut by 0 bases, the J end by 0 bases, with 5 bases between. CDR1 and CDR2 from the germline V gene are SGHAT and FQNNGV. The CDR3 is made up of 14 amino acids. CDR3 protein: CASSLELDQETQYF. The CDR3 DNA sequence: TGTGCCAGCAGCTTAGAACTAGACCAAGAGACCCAGTACTTC.

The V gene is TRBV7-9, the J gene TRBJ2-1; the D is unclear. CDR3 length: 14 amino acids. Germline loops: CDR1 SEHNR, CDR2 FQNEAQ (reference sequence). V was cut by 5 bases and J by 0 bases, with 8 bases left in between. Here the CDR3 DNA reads TGTGCCAGCAGCCTCTCGAGCTCCTACAATGAGCAGTTCTTC. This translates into CASSLSSSYNEQFF.

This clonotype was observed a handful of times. The CDR3 nucleotides read TGCAGTGCTAGAGCGCGACGGACTAGCGGGAGGCTTCCCTACAATGAGCAGTTCTTC. This sequence encodes CSARARRTSGRLPYNEQFF. V usage is TRBV20-1 and J usage is TRBJ2-1; 14 bases match TRBD2. This CDR3 has 19 amino acids. Losses at the gene ends were 1 base for V and 2 bases for J; bases not matched to a gene: 10. Germline assignment: CDR1 DFQATT and CDR2 SNEGSKA (reference sequence).

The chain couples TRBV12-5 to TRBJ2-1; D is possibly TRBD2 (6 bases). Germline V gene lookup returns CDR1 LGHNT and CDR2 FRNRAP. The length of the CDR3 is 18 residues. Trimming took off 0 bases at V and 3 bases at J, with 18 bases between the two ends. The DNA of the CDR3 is TGTGCTAGTGGTTTGGTACTATCGATTAGCGGAAACTACAATGAGCAGTTCTTC. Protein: CASGLVLSISGNYNEQFF.

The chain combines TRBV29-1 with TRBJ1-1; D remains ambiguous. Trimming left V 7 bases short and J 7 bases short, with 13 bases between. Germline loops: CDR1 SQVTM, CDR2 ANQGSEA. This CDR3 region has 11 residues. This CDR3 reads CSAKSALEAFF. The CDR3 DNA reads TGCAGCGCCAAGTCCGCGCTTGAAGCTTTCTTT.

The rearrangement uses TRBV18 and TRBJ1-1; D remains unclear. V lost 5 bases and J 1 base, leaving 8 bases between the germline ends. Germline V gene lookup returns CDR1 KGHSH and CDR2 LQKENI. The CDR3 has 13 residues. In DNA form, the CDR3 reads TGTGCCAGCTCATTATCGGGGAACACTGAAGCTTTCTTT. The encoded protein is CASSLSGNTEAFF.

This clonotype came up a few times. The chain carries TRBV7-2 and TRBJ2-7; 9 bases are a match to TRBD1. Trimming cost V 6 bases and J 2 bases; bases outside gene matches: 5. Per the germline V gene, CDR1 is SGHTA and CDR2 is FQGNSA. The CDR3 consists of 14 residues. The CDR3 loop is CASRLGQGPYEQYF. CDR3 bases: TGTGCCAGCAGATTGGGACAGGGCCCCTACGAGCAGTACTTC. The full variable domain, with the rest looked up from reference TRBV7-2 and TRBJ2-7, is GAGVSQSPSNKVTEKGKDVELRCDPISGHTALYWYRQSLGQGLEFLIYFQGNSAPDKSGLPSDRFSAERTGGSVSTLTIQRTQQEDSAVYLCASRLGQGPYEQYFGPGTRLTVT.

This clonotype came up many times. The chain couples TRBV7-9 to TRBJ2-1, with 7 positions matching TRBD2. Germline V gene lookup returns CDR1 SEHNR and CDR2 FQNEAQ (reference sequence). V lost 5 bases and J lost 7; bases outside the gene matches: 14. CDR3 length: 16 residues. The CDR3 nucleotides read TGTGCCAGCAGCCCAAAACTAGCGAAGCAGAAGAATGAGCAGTTCTTC. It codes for CASSPKLAKQKNEQFF.

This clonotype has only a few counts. The CDR3, as DNA: TGTGCCAGCAGTTATTCTAGCGCTGGACCCAACGAGCAGTACTTC. It is translated as CASSYSSAGPNEQYF. This sequence joins TRBV6-2 or TRBV6-3 and TRBJ2-7, with a possible D match to TRBD2 (6 bases). The V gene's germline CDR1 is MNHEY and CDR2 SVGEGT. V dropped 3 bases and J dropped 5 bases, with 17 bases sitting between them. The CDR3 runs to 15 residues.

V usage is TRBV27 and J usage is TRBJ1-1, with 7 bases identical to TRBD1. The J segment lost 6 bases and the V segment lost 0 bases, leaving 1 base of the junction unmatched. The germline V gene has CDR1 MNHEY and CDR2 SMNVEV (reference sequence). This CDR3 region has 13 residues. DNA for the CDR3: TGTGCCAGCAGTTTATCTACAGGGGCTGAAGCTTTCTTT. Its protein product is CASSLSTGAEAFF.

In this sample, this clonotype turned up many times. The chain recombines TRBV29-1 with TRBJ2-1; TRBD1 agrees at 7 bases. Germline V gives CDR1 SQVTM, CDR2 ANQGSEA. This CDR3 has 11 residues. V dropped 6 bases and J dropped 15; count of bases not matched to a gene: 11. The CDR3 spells CSVANGQEWFF. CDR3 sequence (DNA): TGCAGCGTCGCTAATGGACAGGAGTGGTTCTTC.